The next 10 T cell receptor beta chains were all read from a single sample in a study of chemoradiotherapy in HPV16-positive cancers. Libraries were prepared by immunoSEQ multiplex PCR; TCRdb keeps only in-frame clonotypes and omits some of them. The sample lists 15,000 to 20,000 clones; about 80% were seen once. The input for sequencing was blood, taken from a patient who underwent chemoradiotherapy. These receptors all stem from a human donor with HPV-associated anogenital cancer.

This clone was recorded only once. The rearrangement links TRBV11-2 to TRBJ1-4; 7 bases align to TRBD1. In germline, CDR1 is SGHAT, CDR2 FQNNGV. The CDR3 has 15 residues. J was trimmed by 7 bases and V by 5 bases; bases with no gene match: 10. CDR3 DNA: TGTGCCAGCAGCCCTTACCCCCGGGACAGTGAAAAACTGTTTTTT. This encodes CASSPYPRDSEKLFF.

The V and J genes are TRBV11-2 and TRBJ1-3; D remains ambiguous. V lost 4 bases, J lost 0 bases, and 10 bases lay in between. Germline CDR1 and CDR2: SGHAT and FQNNGV. The CDR3 is 15 residues long. The CDR3 DNA reads as TGTGCCAGCAGCTCCAGGACGGGCTCTGGAAACACCATATATTTT. Amino acids: CASSSRTGSGNTIYF.

The V and J genes are TRBV6-5 and TRBJ2-1, with D possibly being TRBD1 (5 bases). The CDR3 is 15 residues long. Per the germline V gene, CDR1 is MNHEY and CDR2 is SVGAGI. V was cut by 5 bases and J by 4 bases, with 15 bases left in between. CDR3 amino acids: CASSPQTASYNEQFF. The CDR3 nucleotides are TGTGCCAGCAGTCCCCAGACAGCTTCTTACAATGAGCAGTTCTTC.

V gene TRBV9 combines with J gene TRBJ1-3; 8 nucleotides match TRBD1. With 0 bases clipped from V and 0 bases from J, the junction kept 8 bases outside the gene matches. Germline V gives CDR1 SGDLS, CDR2 YYNGEE. The CDR3 has 18 residues. CDR3 region: CASSVEDRDLFSGNTIYF. The DNA of the CDR3 is TGTGCCAGCAGCGTAGAGGACAGGGACTTGTTCTCTGGAAACACCATATATTTT.

This chain connects TRBV7-2 to TRBJ2-5, with D perhaps matching TRBD1 or TRBD2 (5 bases each). V was shortened by 4 bases and J by 4 bases, with 19 bases between the two germline ends. Germline values: CDR1 SGHTA, CDR2 FQGNSA. The CDR3 is 16 residues long. CDR3 nucleotide sequence: TGTGCCAGCAGCTACAGTTCAGGGAGAAGGGGAGAGACCCAGTACTTC. This sequence encodes CASSYSSGRRGETQYF.

In its sample, this clone was seen a few times. The genes are TRBV18 and TRBJ1-6; 7 nucleotides match TRBD1. Germline V gene lookup returns CDR1 KGHSH and CDR2 LQKENI. This CDR3 is built from 14 residues. The V gene end was trimmed by 4 bases and the J gene end by 7 bases; junction bases not matched to a gene: 4. The chain's CDR3 is CASSHGTENSPLHF. Here the CDR3 DNA reads TGTGCCAGCTCACACGGGACAGAGAATTCACCCCTCCACTTT.

The CDR3 spells CASSYQRGGIKTQYF. The CDR3 region has the DNA TGTGCCAGCAGTTACCAGCGGGGGGGCATTAAGACCCAGTACTTC. This chain links TRBV6-5 with TRBJ2-5; 10 bases map to TRBD2. Per the germline V gene, CDR1 is MNHEY and CDR2 is SVGAGI. The V and J ends lost 2 bases and 6 bases, in that order; junction bases with no gene match: 6. The CDR3 contains 15 residues.

This clone occurred a few times. The chain combines TRBV28 with TRBJ1-2, with unresolved D. The V gene lost 6 bases and the J gene lost 6 bases, with 17 bases spanning the gap. CDR1 and CDR2 (germline): MDHEN, SYDVKM. There are 14 residues in the CDR3. For the CDR3, the DNA is TGTGCCAGCAGGGCCGGGCAGTTGGGCCATGGCTACACCTTC. Translated, it gives CASRAGQLGHGYTF.

The V gene is TRBV5-1, the J gene TRBJ1-1; 7 nucleotides match TRBD1. The CDR3 is made up of 15 amino acids. Germline values: CDR1 SGHRS, CDR2 YFSETQ. Trimming at V came to 5 bases and at J to 2 bases, leaving 9 bases not matched to a gene. The DNA of the CDR3 is TGCGCCAGCAGACCAGGACAGGCGGAAAACACTGAAGCTTTCTTT. As protein: CASRPGQAENTEAFF. The complete variable domain, with remaining parts taken from reference TRBV5-1 and TRBJ1-1, reads KAGVTQTPRYLIKTRGQQVTLSCSPISGHRSVSWYQQTPGQGLQFLFEYFSETQRNKGNFPGRFSGRQFSNSRSEMNVSTLELGDSALYLCASRPGQAENTEAFFGQGTRLTVV.

This clone has more than one count but fewer than ten. The CDR3 region has the DNA TGTGCCAGCAGTTACTCCAGAGACCCTTGGGGAAACACCATATATTTT. Translated, it gives CASSYSRDPWGNTIYF. The J gene is TRBJ1-3, the V gene TRBV6-5; D is ambiguous. Germline CDR1 MNHEY, CDR2 SVGAGI. V was shortened by 0 bases and J by 4 bases, with 13 bases between the two germline ends. This CDR3 comprises 16 residues.